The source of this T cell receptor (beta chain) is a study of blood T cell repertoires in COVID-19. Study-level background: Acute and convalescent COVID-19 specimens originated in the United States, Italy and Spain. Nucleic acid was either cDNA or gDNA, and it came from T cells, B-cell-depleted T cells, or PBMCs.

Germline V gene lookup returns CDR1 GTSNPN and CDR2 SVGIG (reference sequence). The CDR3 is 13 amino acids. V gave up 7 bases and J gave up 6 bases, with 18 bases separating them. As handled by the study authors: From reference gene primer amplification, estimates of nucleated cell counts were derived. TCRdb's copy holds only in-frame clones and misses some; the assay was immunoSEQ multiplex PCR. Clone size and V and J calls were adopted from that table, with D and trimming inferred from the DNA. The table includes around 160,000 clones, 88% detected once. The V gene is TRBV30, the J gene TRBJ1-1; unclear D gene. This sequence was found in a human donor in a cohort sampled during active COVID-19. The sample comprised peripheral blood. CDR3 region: CAYTLVLSSEAFF. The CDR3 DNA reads TGTGCCTACACCCTGGTTCTTTCCTCTGAAGCTTTCTTT.